Below are 9 T cell receptor beta chains sequenced from a single sample in a study of blood T cell repertoires in COVID-19. Assay: immunoSEQ multiplex PCR; the TCRdb copy retains only in-frame clones and omits some. In the table there are 200,000 to 250,000 clones, about 80% of which are singletons. Sequencing used PBMCs or T cells enriched from blood (not recorded which). The source of these receptors is a woman between 40 and 55 years old with acute COVID-19.

The rearrangement joins TRBV3-1 (or the pseudogene TRBV3-2) to TRBJ1-2; 7 nucleotides agree with TRBD1. CDR3 length: 13 residues. Germline assignment: CDR1 LGHDT and CDR2 YNNKEL (reference sequence). J gave up 5 bases and V 4 bases, and 4 bases lay outside the gene matches. The CDR3 region is CASSRRDSYGYTF. Written as DNA, the CDR3 is TGTGCCAGCAGCCGCCGGGACAGTTATGGCTACACCTTC.

V and J are TRBV7-3 and TRBJ2-1; 11 bases are shared with TRBD2. From germline, CDR1 is SGHTA and CDR2 FQGTGA. The CDR3 loop spans 15 amino acids. The V gene end was trimmed by 6 bases and the J gene end by 2 bases; junction bases not matched to a gene: 3. CDR3 sequence reads: CASSRSGGAYNEQFF. DNA for the CDR3: TGTGCCAGCAGTCGTAGCGGGGGGGCCTACAATGAGCAGTTCTTC.

The chain joins TRBV11-2 to TRBJ2-3, with D perhaps matching TRBD2 (5 bases). Trimming shortened V by 0 bases and J by 4 bases, and 14 bases separated the two germline ends. This CDR3 has 16 amino acids. Germline CDR1 is SGHAT and CDR2 is FQNNGV. DNA for the CDR3: TGTGCCAGCAGCTTAGAGAGGGCATCATGGGCAGATACGCAGTATTTT. Amino acids: CASSLERASWADTQYF.

The chain uses TRBV28 and TRBJ1-5, with 8 positions matching TRBD1. Looked up from germline, CDR1 is MDHEN and CDR2 is SYDVKM. CDR3 length equals 15 residues. Trimming at V came to 5 bases and at J to 2 bases, leaving 5 bases not matched to a gene. CDR3: CASSLAGGGNQPQHF. The CDR3 bases are TGTGCCAGCAGTCTGGCAGGGGGCGGCAATCAGCCCCAGCATTTT.

The chain employs TRBV6-5 and TRBJ2-3, with D maybe TRBD2 (5 bases). CDR3 length: 15 amino acids. The ends were cut back, 0 bases at V and 6 bases at J, with 13 bases in the middle. CDR1 and CDR2 from the germline V gene are MNHEY and SVGAGI. Written as DNA, the CDR3 is TGTGCCAGCAGTTACTCCCGAGAGGGCCCGGATACGCAGTATTTT. This encodes CASSYSREGPDTQYF.

This clone was counted a single time. The J gene is TRBJ1-4, the V gene TRBV2; D is possibly TRBD1 (6 bases). The CDR3 spans 12 residues. Germline assignment: CDR1 SNHLY and CDR2 FYNNEI. Deletions cut 6 bases from V and 13 bases from J, with 15 bases between. The CDR3 spells CASSATGIGLFF. The CDR3 nucleotides read TGTGCCAGCAGCGCCACAGGGATAGGACTGTTTTTT.

V is TRBV7-9 and J is TRBJ1-1; tentatively, D is TRBD1 (5 bases). The CDR3 contains 15 residues. CDR1 is SEHNR, CDR2 FQNEAQ, per germline (reference sequence). The V end was cut by 5 bases, the J end by 3 bases, with 16 bases between. Here the CDR3 DNA reads TGTGCCAGCAGCCCACGGGGGACGGTGCACACTGAAGCTTTCTTT. This codes for CASSPRGTVHTEAFF.

The chain employs TRBV25-1 and TRBJ1-6; 10 nucleotides line up with TRBD1. The CDR3 extends over 15 amino acids. V shed 2 bases and J 9 bases; nucleotides not matched to a gene: 4. Germline V gene sequence: CDR1 MGHDK, CDR2 SYGVNS. CDR3 loop: CASSERGQGTSPLHF. Here the CDR3 DNA reads TGTGCCAGCAGTGAACGGGGACAGGGGACTTCACCCCTCCACTTT.

The chain is built from TRBV10-2 and TRBJ1-1; D may be TRBD1 (6 bases). The CDR3 has 14 amino acids. V lost 6 bases and J lost 4, with 15 bases in between. Per germline, CDR1 WSHSY and CDR2 SAAADI. The CDR3, as DNA: TGCGCCAGCAGAAACAGGGCCGAAAGCACTGAAGCTTTCTTT. Translation gives CASRNRAESTEAFF.